Below, one T cell receptor (beta chain) is given with its context. The sample comes from a study of fetal regulatory T cell absence and autoimmunity. This table comes from immunoSEQ multiplex PCR, and its TCRdb copy is limited to in-frame clones, with some not included. The profile shows more than 90,000 clones, around 72% of them singletons. CDR1 and CDR2 from the germline V gene are SGDLS and YYNGEE. Trimming removed 0 bases at V and 6 bases at J, with 5 bases between. CDR3 length: 12 residues. This chain joins TRBV9 and TRBJ2-3; no clear D gene. Sequencing was carried out using pancreas tissue. This TCR was recovered from a male donor with IPEX syndrome. CDR3 loop: CASSVVMDTQYF. The CDR3 region has the DNA TGTGCCAGCAGCGTAGTTATGGATACGCAGTATTTT.